This entry lists 11 T cell receptor beta chains sequenced from one sample in a study of CD8+CD57+ T cells in acquired aplastic anemia. Study results and caveats: Diversity was reduced in patient CD8+CD57+ cells relative to total CD4+ and CD8+ pools.

Their target antigens are unknown. TCR beta VDJ and CDR3 were profiled, and genomic DNA was the template. Using its own MiXCR run on the reads, TCRdb lists one record per CDR3 protein. The repertoire includes around 15,000 distinct CDR3 sequences, less than 45% of them detected once, and approximately 86% sits in the top ten. Before being chosen for sequencing, patients had shown CD8+CD57+ cell expansion by flow cytometry. Sequencing input: CD8+CD57+ T cells sorted from PBMCs. Documented subset: bead-enriched CD8+CD57+ effector memory T cells from SAA patients. These receptors were collected from a human donor with aplastic anemia.

Many counts were recorded for this clonotype. This sequence joins TRBV29-1 and TRBJ2-1; D is unclear. The CDR3 extends over 12 amino acids. Germline V gives CDR1 SQVTM, CDR2 ANQGSEA. The ends were cut back, 0 bases at V and 7 bases at J, with 7 bases in the middle. The CDR3 spells CSVEDTGNEQFF. The CDR3 DNA reads TGCAGCGTTGAAGATACGGGTAATGAGCAGTTCTTC.

This clonotype was counted ten times or more. This chain uses TRBV4-1 with TRBJ2-7; D gene uncertain. This CDR3 is 17 amino acids long. The germline V gene has CDR1 MGHRA and CDR2 YSYEKL. Trimming cost V 0 bases and J 2 bases, with 17 bases left between them. The CDR3, as DNA: TGCGCCAGCAGCCAAGATCTAGGTTGGCCCACCCCCTACGAGCAGTACTTC. Residues: CASSQDLGWPTPYEQYF.

CDR3 protein: CASSPDRSEETQYF. CDR3 nucleotides: TGTGCCAGCAGCCCCGACAGAAGCGAAGAGACCCAGTACTTC. This chain links TRBV25-1 with TRBJ2-5, with D tentatively TRBD1 (5 bases). Germline CDR1 is MGHDK and CDR2 is SYGVNS. Trimming pared 6 bases from V and 3 bases from J, leaving 14 bases between. The CDR3 has 14 amino acids.

This rearrangement joins TRBV12-5 to TRBJ2-7, with a tentative D call TRBD2 (6 bases). V lost 6 bases to trimming and J lost 2 bases, with 14 bases between them. CDR3 length equals 14 residues. Germline values: CDR1 LGHNT, CDR2 FRNRAP. The CDR3 nucleotides are TGTGCTAGTGGGGGGGGTTACTCTGCCTACGAGCAGTACGTC. This translates into CASGGGYSAYEQYV.

The chain carries TRBV7-9 and TRBJ2-1; D gene ambiguous. CDR3 length: 12 residues. V lost 5 bases to trimming and J lost 8 bases, with 10 bases between them. The germline V gene encodes CDR1 SEHNR and CDR2 FQNEAQ (reference sequence). The CDR3 protein is CASSMGTYEQFF. DNA for the CDR3: TGTGCCAGCAGCATGGGAACTTATGAGCAGTTCTTC.

The chain combines TRBV2 with TRBJ1-6, with TRBD1 as a possible D gene (5 bases). Per the germline V gene, CDR1 is SNHLY and CDR2 is FYNNEI. The CDR3 runs 14 residues. Trimming shortened V by 7 bases and J by 10 bases, and 17 bases separated the two germline ends. CDR3 coding DNA: TGTGCCAGCACTGCGAGGGACCCCGGATCACCCCTCCACTTT. As protein: CASTARDPGSPLHF.

This chain connects TRBV6-5 to TRBJ2-7, with 11 positions matching TRBD1. The CDR3 is 15 amino acids. J lost 3 bases, V lost 0 bases, and 1 base had no gene match. CDR1 is MNHEY, CDR2 SVGAGI, per germline. The DNA for the CDR3 is TGTGCCAGCAGTTACTCGGGACAGGGGGGCTACGAGCAGTACTTC. Protein product: CASSYSGQGGYEQYF.

This clonotype was counted a single time. CDR3 region: CASSQSMEQFF. In DNA, the CDR3 is TGTGCCAGCAGCCAAAGCATGGAGCAGTTCTTC. The chain links TRBV3-1 to TRBJ2-1; the D is unclear. V was trimmed by 2 bases and J by 10 bases, leaving 6 bases between them. This CDR3 spans 11 amino acids. Germline CDR1 reads LGHDT; CDR2 reads YNNKEL (reference sequence).

This clonotype has a handful of counts. In nucleotides, the CDR3 is TGTGCCAGTAGTACAGGGGAGACCGGGGAGCTGTTTTTT. Amino acids: CASSTGETGELFF. The genes are TRBV25-1 and TRBJ2-2; 7 positions match TRBD1. J lost 5 bases, V lost 9 bases, and 6 bases had no gene match. Per the germline V gene, CDR1 is MGHDK and CDR2 is SYGVNS. CDR3 length: 13 residues.

J is TRBJ2-3 and V is TRBV15; D tentatively fits TRBD1 or TRBD2 (5 bases each). This CDR3 region has 15 residues. V was trimmed by 3 bases and J by 0 bases, leaving 10 bases between them. CDR1 is LNHNV, CDR2 YYDKDF, per germline (reference sequence). The CDR3 DNA reads TGTGCCACCAGCAGCGGGACGACCAGCACAGATACGCAGTATTTT. It translates to CATSSGTTSTDTQYF. The whole variable domain, remainder taken from reference TRBV15 and TRBJ2-3, is DAMVIQNPRYQVTQFGKPVTLSCSQTLNHNVMYWYQQKSSQAPKLLFHYYDKDFNNEADTPDNFQSRRPNTSFCFLDIRSPGLGDTAMYLCATSSGTTSTDTQYFGPGTRLTVL.

Worth noting for this clonotype: This may stem from a read error, because a much larger clone lies one nucleotide away. The chain couples TRBV6-2 or TRBV6-3 to TRBJ2-1; a weak D match, TRBD2 (6 bases). Trimming left V 6 bases short and J 3 bases short, with 15 bases between. Germline V CDR1 and CDR2: MNHEY, SVGEGT. CDR3 length equals 15 residues. CDR3 in amino acids: CASSPLTSGYNEQFF. The CDR3 DNA is TGTGCCAGCAGCCCTTTGACTAGTGGCTACAATGAGCAGTTCTTC.